Given below is one TCR beta chain in context. Antigen unknown. CDR3 size: 16 residues. Germline values: CDR1 KGHSH, CDR2 LQKENI. J gave up 0 bases and V 1 base, and 2 bases lay outside the gene matches. The data derive from a study of CD8 T cells in ankylosing spondylitis. Study observations and caveats: Earlier authors reported some of these motif variants in reactive arthritis synovial fluid and blood. Significant enrichment of disease-linked clones was reportedly seen in matched ankylosing spondylitis synovial fluid. Within ankylosing spondylitis blood, a TCR beta motif made up of several highly homologous variants appeared to be characteristic.

Libraries for TCR beta were made by quantitative 5'-RACE with molecular barcodes. TCRdb reprocessed the 5' RACE reads via MiXCR and lists one record per CDR3 protein. This table holds approximately 540,000 distinct CDR3 sequences, about 13% found once. Sequencing was performed on blood, either unsorted or a sorted T cell fraction (not recorded which). The sequence was obtained from a male donor with ankylosing spondylitis. The V call is TRBV18, the J call TRBJ2-3; 9 nucleotides match TRBD2. CDR3 sequence reads: CASSPLAGGSTDTQYF. In DNA form, the CDR3 reads TGTGCCAGCTCACCACTTGCGGGAGGGAGCACAGATACGCAGTATTTT.